Below are 14 T cell receptor beta chains sequenced from a single sample in a study of blood T cell repertoires in COVID-19. The protocol was immunoSEQ multiplex PCR, while the TCRdb copy is restricted to in-frame clones and leaves out a portion. The data contain roughly 240,000 clones, approximately 82% of them singletons. Material: peripheral blood. These receptors were collected from a woman older than 75 with acute or convalescent COVID-19.

This rearrangement joins TRBV6-5 to TRBJ2-1; 12 bases map to TRBD2. CDR1 MNHEY and CDR2 SVGAGI come from the germline V gene. The trim removed 5 bases at V and 8 bases at J, leaving 7 bases unmatched. The CDR3 spans 15 residues. This CDR3 is CASSPTSGGWYEQFF. The CDR3 DNA reads as TGTGCCAGCAGTCCTACTAGCGGGGGGTGGTATGAGCAGTTCTTC.

The chain employs TRBV5-6 and TRBJ1-2; 7 bases map to TRBD1. CDR1 SGHDT and CDR2 YYEEEE come from the germline V gene. The V segment lost 2 bases and the J segment 3 bases; nucleotides outside the gene matches: 10. The CDR3 runs to 16 residues. In DNA form, the CDR3 reads TGTGCCAGCAGCTTTTATGAGGGGGCGCGGGACTATGGCTACACCTTC. Its translation: CASSFYEGARDYGYTF.

The CDR3 nucleotides read TGTGCCAGCAGCCAATTGTCACAGTTCTCTGGAAACACCATATATTTT. Protein product: CASSQLSQFSGNTIYF. The rearrangement joins TRBV14 to TRBJ1-3; no clear D gene. The germline CDR1 and CDR2 sequences are SGHDN and FVKESK. The CDR3 spans 16 residues. Trimming removed 2 bases at V and 0 bases at J, with 11 bases between.

This chain links TRBV4-2 with TRBJ1-2; 8 nucleotides agree with TRBD1. The length of the CDR3 is 15 residues. V was pared by 1 base and J by 7 bases, with 8 bases of the junction left unmatched. The germline V gene has CDR1 LGHNA and CDR2 YNFKEQ. CDR3 DNA: TGTGCCAGCAGCCAAGTTGGACAGGGAGAGAGTGGCTACACCTTC. This translates into CASSQVGQGESGYTF.

This clone was detected a few times. The chain links TRBV7-2 to TRBJ2-1; possible D gene TRBD1, 7 bases. This CDR3 region has 16 residues. Germline CDR1 reads SGHTA; CDR2 reads FQGNSA. Trimming stripped 1 base from V and 6 bases from J, with 16 bases between. In nucleotides, the CDR3 is TGTGCCAGCAGCTTAGTGGGGGGCAGGGGGTTCAATGAGCAGTTCTTC. The encoded protein is CASSLVGGRGFNEQFF.

This clone has just a few counts. V is TRBV2 and J is TRBJ2-7; D might be TRBD1 (6 bases). The CDR3 loop spans 12 amino acids. In germline, CDR1 is SNHLY, CDR2 FYNNEI. With 7 bases removed from V and 4 bases from J, the gap between germline ends came to 11 bases. CDR3 protein: CASTTRGYEQYF. The CDR3 DNA reads as TGTGCCAGCACTACAAGGGGGTACGAGCAGTACTTC.

This sequence joins TRBV10-3 and TRBJ1-2, with D tentatively TRBD1 (6 bases). V lost 5 bases and J 3 bases, leaving 7 bases between the germline ends. The CDR3 consists of 12 residues. Germline V lookup: CDR1 ENHRY, CDR2 SYGVKD. CDR3 protein: CAISRQDYGYTF. The CDR3 nucleotides are TGTGCCATCAGTAGACAGGACTATGGCTACACCTTC.

This clone has more than one count but fewer than ten. The chain uses TRBV7-2 and TRBJ1-6; D may be TRBD1 (5 bases). The V gene's germline CDR1 is SGHTA and CDR2 FQGNSA. This CDR3 has 14 residues. V lost 7 bases and J 9 bases, leaving 16 bases between the germline ends. The CDR3 loop is CASIPRRGGSPLHF. The CDR3, as DNA: TGTGCCAGCATCCCGAGGCGGGGGGGTTCACCCCTCCACTTT.

The rearrangement uses TRBV5-1 and TRBJ1-2; 8 bases align to TRBD1. V dropped 2 bases and J dropped 2; count of bases not matched to a gene: 5. Germline lookup yields CDR1 SGHRS and CDR2 YFSETQ. The CDR3 contains 15 residues. CDR3 nucleotides: TGCGCCAGCAGCTTACTGGACAGGGCGAACTATGGCTACACCTTC. It yields the protein CASSLLDRANYGYTF.

The genes are TRBV21-1 and TRBJ2-1; TRBD1 is taken as the D call from the table, unchecked against the DNA. TRBV21-1 is a pseudogene. CDR3 length: 15 amino acids. The CDR3: CASSKGGQGYNEQFF. For the CDR3, the DNA is TGTGCCAGCAGCAAAGGGGGGCAGGGCTACAATGAGCAGTTCTTC.

The chain carries TRBV6-6 and TRBJ1-1; D is undetermined. The CDR3 loop spans 12 amino acids. Trimming shortened V by 8 bases and J by 0 bases, and 7 bases separated the two germline ends. Germline V CDR1 and CDR2: MNHNY, SVGAGI (reference sequence). CDR3 region: CASQRMNTEAFF. CDR3 nucleotide sequence: TGTGCCAGCCAGCGTATGAACACTGAAGCTTTCTTT.

This clone was detected many times. The chain carries TRBV5-1 and TRBJ1-6; no definite D call. This CDR3 is 12 amino acids long. Trimming stripped 3 bases from V and 7 bases from J, with 5 bases between. CDR1 is SGHRS and CDR2 is YFSETQ in the germline V gene. Here the CDR3 reads CASSSENSPLHF. The CDR3 DNA reads as TGCGCCAGCAGCTCAGAAAATTCACCCCTCCACTTT.

The chain has TRBV28 and TRBJ1-4; 11 nucleotides align to TRBD1. J lost 10 bases, V lost 2 bases, and 9 bases had no gene match. Germline CDR1 MDHEN, CDR2 SYDVKM. The CDR3 extends over 16 amino acids. CDR3 in DNA: TGTGCCAGCAGTTTAGATAGGACAGGGGGCGTCGGAAAACTGTTTTTT. This encodes CASSLDRTGGVGKLFF.

This chain joins TRBV20-1 and TRBJ2-2; 15 bases are a match to TRBD2. The germline V gene encodes CDR1 DFQATT and CDR2 SNEGSKA (reference sequence). J was trimmed by 5 bases and V by 3 bases; bases with no gene match: 10. The CDR3 is 18 amino acids. This CDR3 reads CSASMFPGLAGGTGELFF. CDR3 nucleotide sequence: TGCAGTGCTAGTATGTTCCCGGGACTAGCGGGAGGTACCGGGGAGCTGTTTTTT.